These T cell receptor beta chains were read from a single sample in a study of blood T cell repertoires in COVID-19. Using immunoSEQ multiplex PCR, the repertoire was profiled, and TCRdb retains in-frame clones only, with some absent. The sample has some 400,000 clones, around 90% seen once. Sequencing input: peripheral blood. All receptors come from a man aged 18 to 30 with active or convalescent COVID-19. Each CDR3 is given with its conserved first and last residue. D genes are given only for firm matches. Part of the rows lack a size; the others show once, few, many or a class for expanded clones.

CDR3 protein: CASSYSSQGGFAQPQHF
CDR3 DNA: TGTGCCAGCAGTTACTCGAGTCAGGGGGGTTTTGCTCAGCCCCAGCATTTT
clone size: .
V gene: TRBV6-2/TRBV6-3
D gene: TRBD1
J gene: TRBJ1-5

CDR3 protein: CASSTKAGTSGVPSTDTQYF
CDR3 DNA: TGTGCCAGCAGCACCAAGGCTGGGACTAGCGGGGTCCCTAGCACAGATACGCAGTATTTT
clone size: .
V gene: TRBV7-3
D gene: TRBD2
J gene: TRBJ2-3

CDR3 protein: CASSSLTSSYEQYF
CDR3 DNA: TGTGCCAGCAGTTCATTAACTAGCTCCTACGAGCAGTACTTC
clone size: .
V gene: TRBV6-6
D gene: .
J gene: TRBJ2-7

CDR3 protein: CASSEARVTEAFF
CDR3 DNA: TGTGCCAGCAGTGAAGCGCGAGTTACTGAAGCTTTCTTT
clone size: .
V gene: TRBV2
D gene: .
J gene: TRBJ1-1

CDR3 protein: CASSPGLILTRSYNEQFF
CDR3 DNA: TGTGCCAGCAGCCCGGGACTGATACTGACTCGCTCCTACAATGAGCAGTTCTTC
clone size: .
V gene: TRBV11-2
D gene: .
J gene: TRBJ2-1

CDR3 protein: CASSSYRQPSNQPQHF
CDR3 DNA: TGTGCCAGCAGTTCCTACCGACAGCCTAGCAATCAGCCCCAGCATTTT
clone size: .
V gene: TRBV28
D gene: .
J gene: TRBJ1-5

CDR3 protein: CASTLRENTEAFF
CDR3 DNA: TGTGCCAGCACCCTACGGGAGAACACTGAAGCTTTCTTT
clone size: .
V gene: TRBV6-6
D gene: .
J gene: TRBJ1-1

CDR3 protein: CASSILAGTDTQYF
CDR3 DNA: TGTGCCAGTAGTATCTTAGCGGGTACAGATACGCAGTATTTT
clone size: .
V gene: TRBV19
D gene: TRBD2
J gene: TRBJ2-3

CDR3 protein: CASSGRGDTQYF
CDR3 DNA: TGTGCCAGCAGCGGCAGGGGAGATACGCAGTATTTT
clone size: .
V gene: TRBV3-1/TRBV3-2
D gene: .
J gene: TRBJ2-3

CDR3 protein: CASSLTGNQPQHF
CDR3 DNA: TGTGCCAGCAGTTTGACGGGGAATCAGCCCCAGCATTTT
clone size: .
V gene: TRBV6-5
D gene: .
J gene: TRBJ1-5

CDR3 protein: CASSHTRVAGYTF
CDR3 DNA: TGTGCCAGCAGCCATACCAGGGTGGCTGGCTACACCTTC
clone size: .
V gene: TRBV3-1/TRBV3-2
D gene: .
J gene: TRBJ1-2

CDR3 protein: CASSPRLAGVTGELFF
CDR3 DNA: TGTGCCAGCAGCCCGAGACTAGCGGGAGTTACCGGGGAGCTGTTTTTT
clone size: once
V gene: TRBV9
D gene: TRBD2
J gene: TRBJ2-2

CDR3 protein: CASSVGPTGDYGYTF
CDR3 DNA: TGTGCCAGCAGCGTCGGACCGACAGGGGACTATGGCTACACCTTC
clone size: .
V gene: TRBV7-3
D gene: TRBD1
J gene: TRBJ1-2

CDR3 protein: CASIETGRAYEQYF
CDR3 DNA: TGTGCCAGCATCGAGACAGGGAGAGCCTACGAGCAGTACTTC
clone size: .
V gene: TRBV6-5
D gene: TRBD1
J gene: TRBJ2-7

CDR3 protein: CASSPLRQNTEAFF
CDR3 DNA: TGTGCCAGCAGTCCTCTTAGACAGAACACTGAAGCTTTCTTT
clone size: once
V gene: TRBV6-5
D gene: .
J gene: TRBJ1-1

CDR3 protein: CASSFRGGNQPQHF
CDR3 DNA: TGTGCCAGCAGCTTCAGGGGCGGCAATCAGCCCCAGCATTTT
clone size: .
V gene: TRBV7-2
D gene: .
J gene: TRBJ1-5

CDR3 protein: CASSQDSRVGSFQHF
CDR3 DNA: TGTGCCAGCAGCCAAGATTCCAGGGTAGGTAGCTTCCAGCATTTT
clone size: .
V gene: TRBV3-1/TRBV3-2
D gene: .
J gene: TRBJ1-5

CDR3 protein: CASSKSDRDTSPLHF
CDR3 DNA: TGTGCCAGCAGCAAATCGGACAGGGATACTTCACCCCTCCACTTT
clone size: once
V gene: TRBV21-1
D gene: .
J gene: TRBJ1-6

CDR3 protein: CASSPTGMETQYF
CDR3 DNA: TGTGCCAGCAGTCCTACAGGGATGGAGACCCAGTACTTC
clone size: .
V gene: TRBV28
D gene: .
J gene: TRBJ2-5